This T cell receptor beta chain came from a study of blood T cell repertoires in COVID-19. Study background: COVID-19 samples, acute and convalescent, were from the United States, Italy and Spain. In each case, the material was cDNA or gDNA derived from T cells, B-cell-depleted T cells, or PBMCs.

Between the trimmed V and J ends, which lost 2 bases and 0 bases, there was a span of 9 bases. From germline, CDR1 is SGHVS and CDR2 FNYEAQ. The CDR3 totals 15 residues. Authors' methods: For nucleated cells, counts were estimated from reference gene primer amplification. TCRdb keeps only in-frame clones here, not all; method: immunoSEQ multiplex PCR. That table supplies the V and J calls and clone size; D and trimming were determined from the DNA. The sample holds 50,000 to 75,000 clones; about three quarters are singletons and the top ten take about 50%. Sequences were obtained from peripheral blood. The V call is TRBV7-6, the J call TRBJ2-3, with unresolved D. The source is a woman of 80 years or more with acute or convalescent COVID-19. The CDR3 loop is CASSLSYSSTDTQYF. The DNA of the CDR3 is TGTGCCAGCAGCTTAAGTTACAGTAGCACAGATACGCAGTATTTT.